Shown below are 17 T cell receptor beta chains from a single sample sequenced in a study of cytomegalovirus exposure and HLA in healthy donors. The primer mix had 60 Vbeta and 13 Jbeta primers. Only in-frame clones appear in the TCRdb table, and some are missing; sequencing was by immunoSEQ multiplex PCR. The sample has roughly 140,000 clones, and its top ten clones hold roughly 2.7%. The sequenced material came from PBMCs. The receptors here all came from a man aged 40-49 years in good health and CMV-seronegative.

The chain links TRBV7-2 to TRBJ1-2; TRBD1 is a possible D gene (6 bases). V was clipped by 2 bases and J by 4 bases, with 11 bases between them. The CDR3 runs 14 residues. Germline CDR1 and CDR2: SGHTA and FQGNSA. CDR3 protein: CASSLNRASYGYTF. CDR3 in DNA: TGTGCCAGCAGCTTAAACAGGGCTTCCTATGGCTACACCTTC.

The chain is built from TRBV6-6 and TRBJ2-3, with a possible D match to TRBD2 (7 bases). The CDR3 totals 15 residues. Trimming stripped 2 bases from V and 3 bases from J, with 12 bases between. Per germline, CDR1 MNHNY and CDR2 SVGAGI (reference sequence). The CDR3 loop is CASSYMGGRTDTQYF. Written as DNA, the CDR3 is TGTGCCAGCAGTTACATGGGGGGGCGGACAGATACGCAGTATTTT.

The chain carries TRBV5-5 and TRBJ1-2; TRBD1 matches 8 bases. V shed 0 bases, J shed 0 bases, and the junction held 10 bases outside the gene matches. This CDR3 region has 18 residues. The germline V gene encodes CDR1 SGHKS and CDR2 YYEKEE (reference sequence). The CDR3 spells CASSLVGGGGQANYGYTF. CDR3 in DNA: TGTGCCAGCAGCTTGGTCGGAGGGGGGGGACAGGCTAACTATGGCTACACCTTC.

The chain joins TRBV6-5 to TRBJ2-1, with 7 bases aligning to TRBD1. The junction had 7 bases not matched to a gene; V was cut back by 2 bases and J by 6 bases. The CDR3 is made up of 15 amino acids. In germline, CDR1 is MNHEY, CDR2 SVGAGI. This CDR3 is CASSYIQGVANEQFF. Here the CDR3 DNA reads TGTGCCAGCAGTTACATCCAGGGGGTGGCCAATGAGCAGTTCTTC.

The gene calls are TRBV5-4 and TRBJ2-1; 7 bases agree with TRBD1. The length of the CDR3 is 14 residues. Germline trimming cut 5 bases from V and 6 bases from J; bases unmatched to any gene: 8. Germline lookup yields CDR1 SGHNT and CDR2 YYREEE (reference sequence). CDR3 region: CASRPNRGGNEQFF. In DNA form, the CDR3 reads TGTGCCAGCAGACCTAACAGGGGCGGCAATGAGCAGTTCTTC.

V gene TRBV2 combines with J gene TRBJ1-4; the D gene is possibly TRBD1 (5 bases). The CDR3 is 12 residues long. Per germline, CDR1 SNHLY and CDR2 FYNNEI. Between the trimmed V and J ends, which lost 6 bases and 8 bases, there was a span of 10 bases. The CDR3 DNA reads as TGTGCCAGCAGCTTGGGGCCCGAAAAACTGTTTTTT. It yields the protein CASSLGPEKLFF.

The chain employs TRBV7-7 and TRBJ2-5; 8 nucleotides align to TRBD1. Germline V lookup: CDR1 SSHAT, CDR2 FNYEAQ (reference sequence). This CDR3 is 14 amino acids long. The V segment lost 1 base and the J segment 5 bases; nucleotides outside the gene matches: 3. CDR3 loop: CASSLGRQGETQYF. The DNA of the CDR3 is TGTGCCAGCAGCTTAGGGCGACAGGGGGAGACCCAGTACTTC.

The chain is built from TRBV7-3 and TRBJ1-4; the D gene is possibly TRBD1 (5 bases). The CDR3 length is 15 residues. The germline V gene has CDR1 SGHTA and CDR2 FQGTGA. Trimming left V 2 bases short and J 1 base short, with 8 bases between. The CDR3 region is CASSLGGGTNEKLFF. CDR3 nucleotide sequence: TGTGCCAGCAGCTTAGGGGGAGGAACTAATGAAAAACTGTTTTTT.

The V and J genes are TRBV5-1 and TRBJ2-1; 11 bases are shared with TRBD2. Looked up from germline, CDR1 is SGHRS and CDR2 is YFSETQ. This CDR3 comprises 18 residues. J was trimmed by 6 bases and V by 6 bases; bases with no gene match: 17. CDR3 bases: TGCGCCAGCAATTTGAGAGGTAGCGGGGGGGCCGGTATCAATGAGCAGTTCTTC. Translation: CASNLRGSGGAGINEQFF.

The chain combines TRBV14 with TRBJ2-1; maybe TRBD2 (5 bases). Germline V gives CDR1 SGHDN, CDR2 FVKESK. The CDR3 covers 14 residues. V was trimmed by 4 bases and J by 1 base, leaving 8 bases between them. CDR3 DNA: TGTGCCAGCAGCCCACGGGGATCCTACAATGAGCAGTTCTTC. Encoded protein: CASSPRGSYNEQFF.

J is TRBJ2-3 and V is TRBV9; TRBD1 might be the D (5 bases). Germline V gene sequence: CDR1 SGDLS, CDR2 YYNGEE. V was clipped by 2 bases and J by 0 bases, with 16 bases between them. The length of the CDR3 is 17 residues. The CDR3, as DNA: TGTGCCAGCAGCGTTAATCAACAGGACGGAAGCACAGATACGCAGTATTTT. This gives the protein CASSVNQQDGSTDTQYF.

This chain joins TRBV4-1 and TRBJ2-7; 7 nucleotides match TRBD1. Per germline, CDR1 MGHRA and CDR2 YSYEKL. V gave up 1 base and J gave up 4 bases; unmatched junction bases: 7. The CDR3 extends over 15 amino acids. The CDR3 nucleotides read TGCGCCAGCAGCCAAGCTACAGGGGAGTGGTACGAGCAGTACTTC. Its protein is CASSQATGEWYEQYF.

The J gene is TRBJ1-6, the V gene TRBV7-2; 7 bases line up with TRBD1. V was clipped by 3 bases and J by 5 bases; unmatched bases: 4. CDR1 and CDR2 (germline): SGHTA, FQGNSA. CDR3 length: 15 residues. As DNA, the CDR3 is TGTGCCAGCAGCTTGGCTGGGACAGATAATTCACCCCTCCACTTT. Its translation: CASSLAGTDNSPLHF.

V is TRBV7-9 and J is TRBJ2-7, with TRBD1 matching 12 bases. Germline values: CDR1 SEHNR, CDR2 FQNEAQ (reference sequence). The CDR3 spans 17 residues. The V segment lost 3 bases and the J segment 4 bases; nucleotides outside the gene matches: 10. The CDR3 sequence is CASSFGGGQGASYEQYF. The CDR3 DNA reads TGTGCCAGCAGCTTCGGTGGGGGACAGGGGGCTTCGTACGAGCAGTACTTC.

This rearrangement joins TRBV7-2 to TRBJ1-1; unclear D gene. Trimming cost V 5 bases and J 2 bases, with 15 bases left between them. The CDR3 has 15 residues. In germline, CDR1 is SGHTA, CDR2 FQGNSA. The CDR3 here is CASSAHAGDNTEAFF. CDR3 in DNA: TGTGCCAGCAGCGCCCACGCCGGGGATAACACTGAAGCTTTCTTT.

This rearrangement joins TRBV5-5 to TRBJ2-5, with 7 bases identical to TRBD1. J was trimmed by 4 bases and V by 4 bases; bases with no gene match: 10. This CDR3 region has 15 residues. CDR1 and CDR2 from the germline V gene are SGHKS and YYEKEE (reference sequence). The CDR3 reads CASSEDPGQIETQYF. For the CDR3, the DNA is TGTGCCAGCAGCGAGGACCCGGGACAGATAGAGACCCAGTACTTC.

The V gene is TRBV13, the J gene TRBJ2-3; 11 bases are shared with TRBD2. CDR1 and CDR2 from the germline V gene are PRHDT and FYEKMQ (reference sequence). V shed 4 bases and J 5 bases; nucleotides not matched to a gene: 2. The CDR3 has 14 residues. This CDR3 is CASSSTSGGDTQYF. The DNA for the CDR3 is TGTGCCAGCAGCTCCACTAGCGGGGGAGATACGCAGTATTTT.